The 4 T cell receptor beta chains below all came from one sample that was sequenced in a study of CD4 T cell repertoires in COVID-19. The repertoire was sequenced with immunoSEQ multiplex PCR; TCRdb's copy has only in-frame clones and lacks some. This table has 70,000 to 95,000 clones, 83% appearing once. The specimen comprised CD4+ T cells from peripheral blood, sampled after recovery from COVID-19. The receptor set was obtained from a human donor who had COVID-19.

The chain employs TRBV19 and TRBJ2-3; D unresolved. CDR3 length: 11 residues. V was clipped by 6 bases and J by 6 bases, with 7 bases between them. Germline V lookup: CDR1 LNHDA, CDR2 SQIVND (reference sequence). CDR3 DNA sequence: TGTGCCAGTAGGGTGGTGGATACGCAGTATTTT. Translated: CASRVVDTQYF.

CDR3 nucleotide sequence: TGTGCCATCGGCACGGGGGTCTCTCCCGGATTAGCTAGCACAGATACGCAGTATTTT. Amino acids: CAIGTGVSPGLASTDTQYF. This chain uses TRBV10-3 with TRBJ2-3, with a tentative D call TRBD2 (6 bases). CDR1 and CDR2 from the germline V gene are ENHRY and SYGVKD. V was cut by 8 bases and J by 0 bases, with 27 bases left in between. The CDR3 consists of 19 residues.

The genes are TRBV12-3 or TRBV12-4 and TRBJ2-2; no reliable D call. There are 11 residues in the CDR3. V was trimmed by 6 bases and J by 5 bases, leaving 4 bases between them. The CDR3 nucleotides read TGTGCCAGCAGCCGAACCGGGGAGCTGTTTTTT. Its translation is CASSRTGELFF.

This rearrangement joins TRBV6-5 to TRBJ1-4; D not resolved. The length of the CDR3 is 15 residues. V was shortened by 0 bases and J by 7 bases, with 12 bases between the two germline ends. Germline CDR1 MNHEY, CDR2 SVGAGI. The CDR3, as DNA: TGTGCCAGCAGTTACTCGACCGGGGTTGGTGAAAAACTGTTTTTT. Protein sequence: CASSYSTGVGEKLFF.